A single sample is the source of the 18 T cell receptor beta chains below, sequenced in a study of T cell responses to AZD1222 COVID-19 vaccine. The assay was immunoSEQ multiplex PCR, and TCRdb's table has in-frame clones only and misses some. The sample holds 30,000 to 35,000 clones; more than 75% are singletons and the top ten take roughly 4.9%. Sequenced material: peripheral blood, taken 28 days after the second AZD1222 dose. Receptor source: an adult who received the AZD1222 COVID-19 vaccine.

The CDR3 loop reads CASSNRTAVNEKLFF. The CDR3 nucleotides read TGTGCCAGCAGCAATCGGACGGCCGTTAATGAAAAACTGTTTTTT. The V call is TRBV5-8, the J call TRBJ1-4; D gene uncertain. The CDR3 runs 15 residues. Trimming removed 4 bases at V and 4 bases at J, with 14 bases between. Germline lookup yields CDR1 SGHTS and CDR2 YDEGEE.

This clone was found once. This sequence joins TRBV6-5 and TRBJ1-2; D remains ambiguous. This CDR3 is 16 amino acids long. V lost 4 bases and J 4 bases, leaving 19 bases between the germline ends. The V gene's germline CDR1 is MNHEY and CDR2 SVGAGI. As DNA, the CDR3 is TGTGCCAGCAGTTTCGATCTTTCGGCGGATGCCTATGGCTACACCTTC. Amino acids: CASSFDLSADAYGYTF.

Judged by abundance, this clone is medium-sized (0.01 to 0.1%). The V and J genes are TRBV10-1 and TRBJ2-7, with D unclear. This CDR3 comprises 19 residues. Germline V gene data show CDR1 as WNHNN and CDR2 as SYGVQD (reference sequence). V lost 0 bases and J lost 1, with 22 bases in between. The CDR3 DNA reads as TGCGCCAGCAGTGAGTCCGTTAATAGGGTTAAAGGGTGTTCCTACGAGCAGTACGTC. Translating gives CASSESVNRVKGCSYEQYV.

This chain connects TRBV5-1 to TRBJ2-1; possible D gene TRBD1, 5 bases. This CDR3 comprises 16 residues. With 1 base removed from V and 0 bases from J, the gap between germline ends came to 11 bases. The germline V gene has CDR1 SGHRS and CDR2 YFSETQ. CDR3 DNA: TGCGCCAGCAGCTTGTTTGCCGACAGCTCCTACAATGAGCAGTTCTTC. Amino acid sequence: CASSLFADSSYNEQFF. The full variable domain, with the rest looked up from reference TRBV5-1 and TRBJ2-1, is KAGVTQTPRYLIKTRGQQVTLSCSPISGHRSVSWYQQTPGQGLQFLFEYFSETQRNKGNFPGRFSGRQFSNSRSEMNVSTLELGDSALYLCASSLFADSSYNEQFFGPGTRLTVL.

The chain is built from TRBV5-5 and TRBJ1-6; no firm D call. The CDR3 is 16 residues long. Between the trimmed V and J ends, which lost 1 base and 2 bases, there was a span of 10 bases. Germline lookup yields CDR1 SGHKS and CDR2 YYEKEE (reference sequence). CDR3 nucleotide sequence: TGTGCCAGCAGCTTGACCGAAAACCCCTATAATTCACCCCTCCACTTT. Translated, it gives CASSLTENPYNSPLHF.

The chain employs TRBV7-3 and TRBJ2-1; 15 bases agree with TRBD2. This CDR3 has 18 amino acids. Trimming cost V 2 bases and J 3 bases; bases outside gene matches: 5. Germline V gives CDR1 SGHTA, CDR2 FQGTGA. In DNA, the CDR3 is TGTGCCAGCAGCTTAGAGGGGACTAGCGGGAGGTTCTACAATGAGCAGTTCTTC. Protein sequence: CASSLEGTSGRFYNEQFF.

The CDR3 spells CASRGTENTGELFF. Written as DNA, the CDR3 is TGTGCCAGCAGGGGGACCGAGAACACCGGGGAGCTGTTTTTT. V and J are TRBV2 and TRBJ2-2; D tentatively fits TRBD1 or TRBD2 (5 bases each). The CDR3 length is 14 residues. The germline CDR1 and CDR2 sequences are SNHLY and FYNNEI. V was cut by 6 bases and J by 1 base, with 9 bases left in between.

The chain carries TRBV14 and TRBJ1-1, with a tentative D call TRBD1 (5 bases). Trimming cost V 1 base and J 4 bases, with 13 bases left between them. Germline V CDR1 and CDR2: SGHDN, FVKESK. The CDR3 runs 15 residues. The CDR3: CASSQGNKGSTEAFF. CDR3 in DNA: TGTGCCAGCAGCCAAGGTAATAAGGGGTCCACTGAAGCTTTCTTT.

CDR3 coding DNA: TGTGCCATCAGCGGGACACAGAACACTGAAGCTTTCTTT. Protein: CAISGTQNTEAFF. The rearrangement links TRBV10-3 to TRBJ1-1; possibly TRBD1 for D (6 bases). This CDR3 has 13 amino acids. Germline V CDR1 and CDR2: ENHRY, SYGVKD. Trimming pared 6 bases from V and 1 base from J, leaving 9 bases between.

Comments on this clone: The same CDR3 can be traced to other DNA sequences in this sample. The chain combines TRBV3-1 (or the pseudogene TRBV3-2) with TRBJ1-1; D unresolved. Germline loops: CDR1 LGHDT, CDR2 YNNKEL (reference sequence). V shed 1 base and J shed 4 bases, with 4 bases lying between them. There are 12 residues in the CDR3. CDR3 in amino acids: CASSQVPTEAFF. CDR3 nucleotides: TGTGCCAGCAGCCAAGTGCCCACTGAAGCTTTCTTT.

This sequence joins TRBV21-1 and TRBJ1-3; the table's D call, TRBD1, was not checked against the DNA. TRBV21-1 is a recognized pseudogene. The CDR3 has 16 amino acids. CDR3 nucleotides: TGTGCCAGCACAACCGGCGACAGGGTTTCTGGAAACACCATATATTTT. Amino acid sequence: CASTTGDRVSGNTIYF.

CDR3 loop: CASSPRSQGGYTF. As DNA, the CDR3 is TGTGCCAGCAGCCCACGCAGCCAGGGTGGCTACACCTTC. This chain uses TRBV11-3 with TRBJ1-2; tentative D call: TRBD1 (5 bases). The CDR3 sequence is 13 residues long. V was trimmed by 5 bases and J by 7 bases, leaving 14 bases between them. The germline V gene has CDR1 SGHNT and CDR2 YENEEA.

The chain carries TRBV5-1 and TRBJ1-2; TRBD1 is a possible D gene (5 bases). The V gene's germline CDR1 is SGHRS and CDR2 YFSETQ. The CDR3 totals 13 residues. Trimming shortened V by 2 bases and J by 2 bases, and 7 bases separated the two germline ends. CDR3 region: CASSLDRNYGYTF. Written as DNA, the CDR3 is TGCGCCAGCAGCTTAGACAGAAACTATGGCTACACCTTC.

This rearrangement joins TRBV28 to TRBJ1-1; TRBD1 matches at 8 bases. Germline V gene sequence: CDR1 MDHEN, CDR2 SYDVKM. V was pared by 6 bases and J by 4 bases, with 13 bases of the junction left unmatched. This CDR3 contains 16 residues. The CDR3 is CASRLRQGSGGTEAFF. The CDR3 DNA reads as TGTGCCAGCAGACTAAGACAGGGGTCGGGTGGCACTGAAGCTTTCTTT.

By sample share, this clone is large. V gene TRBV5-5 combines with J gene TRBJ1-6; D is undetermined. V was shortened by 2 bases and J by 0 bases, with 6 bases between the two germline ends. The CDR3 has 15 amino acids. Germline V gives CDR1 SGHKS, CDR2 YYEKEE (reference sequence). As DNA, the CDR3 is TGTGCCAGCAGCTTCTGGAGCTCCTATAATTCACCCCTCCACTTT. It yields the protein CASSFWSSYNSPLHF.

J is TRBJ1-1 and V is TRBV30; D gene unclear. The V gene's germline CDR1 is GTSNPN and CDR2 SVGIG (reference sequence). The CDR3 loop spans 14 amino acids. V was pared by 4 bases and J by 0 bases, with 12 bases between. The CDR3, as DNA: TGTGCCTGGAATTCTGGTTTAGTGAACACTGAAGCTTTCTTT. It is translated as CAWNSGLVNTEAFF.

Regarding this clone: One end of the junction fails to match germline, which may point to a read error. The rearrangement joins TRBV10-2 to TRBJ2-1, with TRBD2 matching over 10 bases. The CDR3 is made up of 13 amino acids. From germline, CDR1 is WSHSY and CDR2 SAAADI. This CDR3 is CASRDPEREGQFF. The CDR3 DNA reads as TGCGCCAGCCGTGACCCCGAGCGGGAGGGGCAGTTCTTC.

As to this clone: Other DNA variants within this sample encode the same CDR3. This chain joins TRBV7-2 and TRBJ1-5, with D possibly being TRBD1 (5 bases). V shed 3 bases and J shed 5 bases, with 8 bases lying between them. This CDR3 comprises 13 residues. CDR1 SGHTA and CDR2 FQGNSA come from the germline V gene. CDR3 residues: CASSLPGDQPQHF. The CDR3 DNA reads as TGTGCCAGCAGCTTGCCGGGGGATCAGCCCCAGCATTTT.